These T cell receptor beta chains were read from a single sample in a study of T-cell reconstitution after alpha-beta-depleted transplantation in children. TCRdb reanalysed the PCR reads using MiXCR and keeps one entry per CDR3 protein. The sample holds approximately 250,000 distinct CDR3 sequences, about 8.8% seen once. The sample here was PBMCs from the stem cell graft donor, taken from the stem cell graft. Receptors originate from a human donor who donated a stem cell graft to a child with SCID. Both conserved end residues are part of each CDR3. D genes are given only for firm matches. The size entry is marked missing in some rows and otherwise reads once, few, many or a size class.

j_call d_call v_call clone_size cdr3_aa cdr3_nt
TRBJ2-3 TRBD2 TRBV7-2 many CASSLLAGARDTQYF TGTGCCAGCAGCTTACTAGCGGGGGCCCGGGATACGCAGTATTTT
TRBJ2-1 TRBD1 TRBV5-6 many CASSLDVSWYTGVGAGEQFF TGTGCCAGCAGCTTGGATGTTTCTTGGTATACAGGGGTGGGGGCTGGAGAGCAGTTCTTC
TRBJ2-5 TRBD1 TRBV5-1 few CASSTGGQGQETQYF TGCGCCAGCAGCACTGGGGGACAGGGACAAGAGACCCAGTACTTC
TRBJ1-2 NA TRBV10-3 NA CANSIGPIYGYTF TGTGCCAACAGTATTGGACCGATCTATGGCTACACCTTC
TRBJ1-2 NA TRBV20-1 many CSASFRQTYGYTF TGCAGTGCTAGCTTCCGACAGACCTATGGCTACACCTTC
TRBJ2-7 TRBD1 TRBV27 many CASSPSLGQAFYEQYF TGTGCCAGCAGTCCTTCTTTGGGACAGGCATTCTACGAGCAGTACTTC
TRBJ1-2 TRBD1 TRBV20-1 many CSARTGTSYGYTF TGCAGTGCCAGGACAGGGACATCCTATGGCTACACCTTC
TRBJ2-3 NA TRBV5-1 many CASSLEGVVDTQYF TGCGCCAGCAGCCTTGAGGGGGTAGTAGATACGCAGTATTTT
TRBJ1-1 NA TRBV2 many CASILVGGAVTEAFF TGTGCCAGCATCCTTGTGGGGGGGGCAGTCACTGAAGCTTTCTTT
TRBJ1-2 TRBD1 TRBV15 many CATSRDRDRGLGYTF TGTGCCACCAGCAGAGATCGCGACAGGGGGCTTGGCTACACCTTC
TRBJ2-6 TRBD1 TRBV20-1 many CSARGPGQARANVLTF TGCAGTGCTAGAGGTCCGGGACAGGCTCGGGCCAACGTCCTGACTTTC
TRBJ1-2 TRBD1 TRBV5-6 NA CASSLAGTGHNYGYTF TGTGCCAGCAGCCTTGCCGGGACAGGACACAATTATGGCTACACCTTC
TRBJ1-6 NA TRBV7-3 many CASSHGGDSPLHF TGTGCCAGCAGCCACGGGGGGGATTCACCCCTCCACTTT
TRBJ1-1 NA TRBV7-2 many CASSPWGSNTEAFF TGTGCCAGCAGCCCTTGGGGGTCGAACACTGAAGCTTTCTTT
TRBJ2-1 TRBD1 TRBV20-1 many CSAQLGTVENEQFF TGCAGTGCTCAACTCGGGACAGTTGAAAATGAGCAGTTCTTC
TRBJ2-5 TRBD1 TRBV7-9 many CASSLGGDRTQETQYF TGTGCCAGCAGCTTAGGTGGGGACAGGACCCAAGAGACCCAGTACTTC
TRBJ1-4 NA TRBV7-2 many CASSLAGGPNEKLFF TGTGCCAGCAGCTTAGCAGGGGGACCAAATGAAAAACTGTTTTTT
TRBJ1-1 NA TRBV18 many CASSPGGDPKAFF TGTGCCAGCTCTCCGGGGGGGGACCCTAAAGCTTTCTTT
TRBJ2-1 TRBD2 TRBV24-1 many CATSDPTSGGNEQFF TGTGCCACCAGTGACCCGACTAGCGGGGGGAATGAGCAGTTCTTC
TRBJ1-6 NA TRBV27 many CASSPGTDNSPLHF TGTGCCAGCAGCCCCGGGACGGATAATTCACCCCTCCACTTT
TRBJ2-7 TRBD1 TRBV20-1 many CSARDGSPGQLSSYEQYF TGCAGTGCTAGAGATGGCTCCCCGGGACAGCTCAGTTCCTACGAGCAGTACTTC
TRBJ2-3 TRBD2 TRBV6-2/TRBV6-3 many CASSYSSGGGTDTQYF TGTGCCAGCAGTTACTCTAGCGGGGGAGGCACAGATACGCAGTATTTT
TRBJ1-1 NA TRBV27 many CASSFQGGGGTEAFF TGTGCCAGCAGTTTTCAGGGTGGAGGTGGTACTGAAGCTTTCTTT
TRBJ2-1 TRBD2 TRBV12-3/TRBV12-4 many CASSSSGGGNEQFF TGTGCCAGCAGTTCCAGCGGGGGGGGTAATGAGCAGTTCTTC
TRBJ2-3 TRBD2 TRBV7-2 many CASSLLAGGGTDTQYF TGTGCCAGCAGCTTACTAGCGGGGGGGGGCACAGATACGCAGTATTTT
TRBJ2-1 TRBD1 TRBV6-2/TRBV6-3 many CASSTQGARENEQFF TGTGCCAGCAGCACCCAGGGGGCGCGAGAAAATGAGCAGTTCTTC
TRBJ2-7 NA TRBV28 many CASSLRPGLYEQYF TGTGCCAGCAGTTTACGCCCAGGGCTATACGAGCAGTACTTC
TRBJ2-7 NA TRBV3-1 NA CASSQEGMRAHSYEQYF TGTGCCAGCAGCCAAGAAGGTATGCGGGCTCACTCCTACGAGCAGTACTTC
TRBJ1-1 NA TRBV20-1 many CSASGQRNTEAFF TGCAGTGCCTCCGGACAGAGGAACACTGAAGCTTTCTTT
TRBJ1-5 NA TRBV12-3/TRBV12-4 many CASSLLGQPQHF TGTGCCAGCAGTTTACTGGGGCAGCCCCAGCATTTT
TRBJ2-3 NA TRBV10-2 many CASSEYSRADTQYF TGCGCCAGCAGTGAGTACAGCAGGGCAGATACGCAGTATTTT
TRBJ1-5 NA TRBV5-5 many CASSPRYVPNQPQHF TGTGCCAGCAGTCCGAGGTACGTCCCCAATCAGCCCCAGCATTTT
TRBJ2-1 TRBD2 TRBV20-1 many CSARGGTSGDEQFF TGCAGTGCTAGGGGCGGGACTAGCGGGGATGAGCAGTTCTTC
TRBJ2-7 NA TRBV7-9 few CASSHDRPPYEQYF TGTGCCAGCAGCCACGACAGGCCTCCCTACGAGCAGTACTTC
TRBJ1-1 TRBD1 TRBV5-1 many CASSPGTGAAEAFF TGCGCCAGCAGTCCCGGGACAGGGGCGGCTGAAGCTTTCTTT
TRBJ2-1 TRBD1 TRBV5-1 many CASSLDPNPGQGSNEQFF TGCGCCAGCAGCTTGGACCCAAATCCGGGACAGGGGAGTAATGAGCAGTTCTTC
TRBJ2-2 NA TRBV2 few CAEGKPNTGELFF TGTGCCGAGGGAAAACCGAACACCGGGGAGCTGTTTTTT
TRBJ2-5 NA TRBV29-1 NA CSVAHSQETQYF TGCAGCGTTGCCCATAGCCAAGAGACCCAGTACTTC
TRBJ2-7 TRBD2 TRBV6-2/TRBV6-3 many CASRREAGAIAEQYF TGTGCCAGCAGACGGGAAGCGGGGGCGATCGCCGAGCAGTACTTC
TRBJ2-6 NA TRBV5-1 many CASSFGRGSGANVLTF TGCGCCAGCAGCTTCGGGAGAGGGAGTGGGGCCAACGTCCTGACTTTC